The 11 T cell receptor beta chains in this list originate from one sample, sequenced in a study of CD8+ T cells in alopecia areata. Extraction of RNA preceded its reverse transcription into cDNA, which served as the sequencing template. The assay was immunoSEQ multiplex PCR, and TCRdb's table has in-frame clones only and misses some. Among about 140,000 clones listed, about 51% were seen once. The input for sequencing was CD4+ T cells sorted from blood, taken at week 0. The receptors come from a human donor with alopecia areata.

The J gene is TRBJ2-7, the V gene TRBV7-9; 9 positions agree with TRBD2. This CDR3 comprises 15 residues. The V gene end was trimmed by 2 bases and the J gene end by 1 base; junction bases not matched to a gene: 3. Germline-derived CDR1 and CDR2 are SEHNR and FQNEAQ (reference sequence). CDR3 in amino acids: CASSLYAGGSYEQYF. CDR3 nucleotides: TGTGCCAGCAGCTTATACGCGGGAGGGTCCTACGAGCAGTACTTC. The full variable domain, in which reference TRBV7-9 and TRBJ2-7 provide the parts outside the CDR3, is DTGVSQNPRHKITKRGQNVTFRCDPISEHNRLYWYRQTLGQGPEFLTYFQNEAQLEKSRLLSDRFSAERPKGSFSTLEIQRTEQGDSAMYLCASSLYAGGSYEQYFGPGTRLTVT.

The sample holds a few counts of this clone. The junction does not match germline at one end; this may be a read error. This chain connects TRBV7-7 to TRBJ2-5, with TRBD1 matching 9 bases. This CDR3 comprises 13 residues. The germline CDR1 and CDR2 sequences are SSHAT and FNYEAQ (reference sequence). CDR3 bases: TGTGCTAGCAGCTGGGACAGGGAGGAGACCCAGTACTTC. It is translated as CASSWDREETQYF.

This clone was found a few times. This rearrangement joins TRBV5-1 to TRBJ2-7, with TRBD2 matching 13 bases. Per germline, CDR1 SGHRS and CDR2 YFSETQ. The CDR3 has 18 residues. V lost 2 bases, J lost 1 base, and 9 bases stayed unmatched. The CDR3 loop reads CASSLMAPGLAGSYEQYF. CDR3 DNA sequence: TGCGCCAGCAGCTTAATGGCCCCGGGACTAGCGGGATCCTACGAGCAGTACTTC.

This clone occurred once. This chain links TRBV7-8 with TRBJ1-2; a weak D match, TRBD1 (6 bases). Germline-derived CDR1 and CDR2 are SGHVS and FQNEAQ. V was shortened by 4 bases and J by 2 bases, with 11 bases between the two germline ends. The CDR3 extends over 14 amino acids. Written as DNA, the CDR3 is TGTGCCAGCAGCTCCAGGGGACCAAACTATGGCTACACCTTC. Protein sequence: CASSSRGPNYGYTF.

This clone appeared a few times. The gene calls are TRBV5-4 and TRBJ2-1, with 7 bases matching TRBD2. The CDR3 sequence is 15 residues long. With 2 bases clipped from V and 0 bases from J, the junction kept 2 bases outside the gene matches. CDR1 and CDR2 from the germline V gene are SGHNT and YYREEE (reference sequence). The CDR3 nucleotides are TGTGCCAGCAGCTTTGGGGACTACTCCTACAATGAGCAGTTCTTC. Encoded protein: CASSFGDYSYNEQFF.

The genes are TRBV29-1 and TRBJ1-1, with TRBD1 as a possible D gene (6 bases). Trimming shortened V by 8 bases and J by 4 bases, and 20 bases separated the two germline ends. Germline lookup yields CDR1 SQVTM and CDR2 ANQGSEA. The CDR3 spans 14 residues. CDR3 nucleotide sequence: TGCAGCCTCCGGGTTGGGGGGCTGAGCACTGAAGCTTTCTTT. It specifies CSLRVGGLSTEAFF.

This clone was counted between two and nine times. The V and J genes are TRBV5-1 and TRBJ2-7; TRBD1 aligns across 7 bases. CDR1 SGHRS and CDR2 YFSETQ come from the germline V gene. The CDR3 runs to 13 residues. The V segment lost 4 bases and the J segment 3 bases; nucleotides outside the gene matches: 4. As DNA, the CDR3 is TGCGCCAGCAGCCGGGACAGTGTCTACGAGCAGTACTTC. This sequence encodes CASSRDSVYEQYF.

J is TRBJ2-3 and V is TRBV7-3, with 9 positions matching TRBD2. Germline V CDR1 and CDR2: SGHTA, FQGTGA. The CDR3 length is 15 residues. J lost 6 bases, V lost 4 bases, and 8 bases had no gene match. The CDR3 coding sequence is TGTGCCAGCAGCTCCTTAGCGGGAGCTGGGGATACGCAGTATTTT. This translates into CASSSLAGAGDTQYF.

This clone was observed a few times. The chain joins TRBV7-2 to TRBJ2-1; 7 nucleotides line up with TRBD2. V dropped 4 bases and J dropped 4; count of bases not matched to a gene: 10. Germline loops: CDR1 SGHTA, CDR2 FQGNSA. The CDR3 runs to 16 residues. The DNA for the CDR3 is TGTGCCAGCAGCTCCTCTAGCGGTGGGGAGTACAATGAGCAGTTCTTC. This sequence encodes CASSSSSGGEYNEQFF. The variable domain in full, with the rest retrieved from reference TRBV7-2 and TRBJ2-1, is GAGVSQSPSNKVTEKGKDVELRCDPISGHTALYWYRQSLGQGLEFLIYFQGNSAPDKSGLPSDRFSAERTGGSVSTLTIQRTQQEDSAVYLCASSSSSGGEYNEQFFGPGTRLTVL.

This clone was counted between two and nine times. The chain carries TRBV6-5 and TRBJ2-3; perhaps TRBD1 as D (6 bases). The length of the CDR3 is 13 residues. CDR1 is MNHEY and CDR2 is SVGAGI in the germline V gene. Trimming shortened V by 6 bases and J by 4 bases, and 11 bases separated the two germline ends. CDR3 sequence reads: CASRVDSADTQYF. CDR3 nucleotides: TGTGCCAGCAGAGTGGACAGTGCAGATACGCAGTATTTT.

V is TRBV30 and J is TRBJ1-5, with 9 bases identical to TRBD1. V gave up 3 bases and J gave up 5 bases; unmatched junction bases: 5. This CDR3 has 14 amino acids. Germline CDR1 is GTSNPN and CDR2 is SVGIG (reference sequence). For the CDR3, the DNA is TGTGCCTGGAGGGGGACAGGGAGGTATCAGCCCCAGCATTTT. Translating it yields CAWRGTGRYQPQHF.